Following are 2 T cell receptor beta chains from one sample sequenced in a study of neoadjuvant anti-PD-1 for oral cavity cancer. Produced via immunoSEQ multiplex PCR; TCRdb's table is partial and in-frame only. Altogether 20,000 to 25,000 clones are present, around 45% being singletons, with the ten largest covering approximately 40%. Time point reported: after neoadjuvant nivolumab, at surgical resection. Here the sequenced sample was tumor tissue, taken after nivolumab (anti-PD-1) treatment. The receptors shown here come from a person between 35 and 79 years old with oral cavity squamous cell carcinoma.

The rearrangement links TRBV7-3 to TRBJ1-1; tentative D call: TRBD1 (5 bases). Germline values: CDR1 SGHTA, CDR2 FQGTGA. V was shortened by 2 bases and J by 1 base, with 8 bases between the two germline ends. This CDR3 is built from 14 residues. The CDR3 DNA reads TGTGCCAGCAGCTTACAAGGGGCGAACACTGAAGCTTTCTTT. This gives the protein CASSLQGANTEAFF. The whole variable domain, remainder taken from reference TRBV7-3 and TRBJ1-1, is GAGVSQTPSNKVTEKGKYVELRCDPISGHTALYWYRQSLGQGPEFLIYFQGTGAADDSGLPNDRFFAVRPEGSVSTLKIQRTERGDSAVYLCASSLQGANTEAFFGQGTRLTVV.

The chain combines TRBV5-5 with TRBJ2-7; 10 nucleotides align to TRBD2. J lost 2 bases, V lost 4 bases, and 6 bases had no gene match. The CDR3 loop spans 15 amino acids. CDR1 is SGHKS and CDR2 is YYEKEE in the germline V gene (reference sequence). As DNA, the CDR3 is TGTGCCAGCAGCCACTCTAGCGGGGGCGCCTACGAGCAGTACTTC. The encoded protein is CASSHSSGGAYEQYF.